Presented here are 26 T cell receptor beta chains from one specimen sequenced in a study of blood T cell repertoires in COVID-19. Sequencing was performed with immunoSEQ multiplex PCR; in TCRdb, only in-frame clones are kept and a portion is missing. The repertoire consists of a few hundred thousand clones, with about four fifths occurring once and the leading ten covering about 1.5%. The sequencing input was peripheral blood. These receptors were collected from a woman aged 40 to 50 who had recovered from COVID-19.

CDR3 sequence reads: CASSLTGVSNYGYTF. The CDR3 nucleotides are TGTGCCAGCAGCTTAACAGGGGTTTCTAACTATGGCTACACCTTC. This sequence joins TRBV11-3 and TRBJ1-2; 7 bases agree with TRBD1. The CDR3 runs 15 residues. The junction had 3 bases not matched to a gene; V was cut back by 2 bases and J by 0 bases. CDR1 and CDR2 (germline): SGHNT, YENEEA.

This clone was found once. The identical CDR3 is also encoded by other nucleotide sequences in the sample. The CDR3 DNA follows: TGCGCCAGCAGCTTGGGACAGGGAGGTAACTATGGCTACACCTTC. It codes for CASSLGQGGNYGYTF. The genes are TRBV5-1 and TRBJ1-2; 7 nucleotides agree with TRBD1. J gave up 1 base and V 0 bases, and 3 bases lay outside the gene matches. The CDR3 has 15 residues. The germline V gene has CDR1 SGHRS and CDR2 YFSETQ.

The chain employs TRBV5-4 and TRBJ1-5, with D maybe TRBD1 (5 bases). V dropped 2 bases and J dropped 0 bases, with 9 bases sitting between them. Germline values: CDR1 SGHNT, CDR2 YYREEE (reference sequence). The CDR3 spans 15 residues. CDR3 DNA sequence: TGTGCCAGCAGCTTAGGAGGGGATAGCAATCAGCCCCAGCATTTT. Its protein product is CASSLGGDSNQPQHF.

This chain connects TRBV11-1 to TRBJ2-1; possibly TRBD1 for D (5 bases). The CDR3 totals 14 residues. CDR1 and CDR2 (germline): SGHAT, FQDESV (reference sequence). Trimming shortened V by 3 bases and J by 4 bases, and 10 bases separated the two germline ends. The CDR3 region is CASSFPGQYNEQFF. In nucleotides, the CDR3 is TGTGCCAGCAGCTTTCCAGGGCAGTACAATGAGCAGTTCTTC.

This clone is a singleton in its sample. CDR3 nucleotide sequence: TGTGCCAGCAGCCCCCCTACCGAGAGACAGGGGGCTTACGAGCAGTACTTC. Protein: CASSPPTERQGAYEQYF. This chain connects TRBV7-9 to TRBJ2-7; TRBD1 matches 10 bases. V trimming: 5 bases; J trimming: 4 bases; junction bases outside the gene matches: 14. CDR1 is SEHNR, CDR2 FQNEAQ, per germline (reference sequence). This CDR3 spans 17 amino acids.

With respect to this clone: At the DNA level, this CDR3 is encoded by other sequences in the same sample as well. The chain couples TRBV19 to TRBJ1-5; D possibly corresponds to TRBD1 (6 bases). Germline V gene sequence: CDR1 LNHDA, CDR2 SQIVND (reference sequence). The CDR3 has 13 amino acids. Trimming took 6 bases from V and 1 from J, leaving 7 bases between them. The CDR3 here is CASRDRSNQPQHF. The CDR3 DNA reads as TGTGCCAGTAGGGACAGAAGCAATCAGCCCCAGCATTTT.

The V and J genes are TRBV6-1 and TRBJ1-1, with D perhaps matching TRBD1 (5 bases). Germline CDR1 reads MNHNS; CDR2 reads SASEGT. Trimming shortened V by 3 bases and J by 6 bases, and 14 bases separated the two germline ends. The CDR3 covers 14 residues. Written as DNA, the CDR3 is TGTGCCAGCAGTGATCTATGGGGCGGATCTGAAGCTTTCTTT. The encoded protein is CASSDLWGGSEAFF.

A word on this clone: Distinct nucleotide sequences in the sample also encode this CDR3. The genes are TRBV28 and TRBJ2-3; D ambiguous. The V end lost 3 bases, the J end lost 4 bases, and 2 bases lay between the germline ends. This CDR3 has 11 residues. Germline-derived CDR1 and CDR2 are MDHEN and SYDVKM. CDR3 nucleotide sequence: TGTGCCAGCAGTTTCGCAGATACGCAGTATTTT. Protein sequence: CASSFADTQYF. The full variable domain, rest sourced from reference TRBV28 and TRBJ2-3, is DVKVTQSSRYLVKRTGEKVFLECVQDMDHENMFWYRQDPGLGLRLIYFSYDVKMKEKGDIPEGYSVSREKKERFSLILESASTNQTSMYLCASSFADTQYFGPGTRLTVL.

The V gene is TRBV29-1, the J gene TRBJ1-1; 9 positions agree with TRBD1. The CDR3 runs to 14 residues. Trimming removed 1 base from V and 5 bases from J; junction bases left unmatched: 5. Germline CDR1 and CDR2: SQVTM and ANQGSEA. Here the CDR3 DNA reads TGCAGCGTTGAAGTCAGCGGACAGGGGACTGAAGCTTTCTTT. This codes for CSVEVSGQGTEAFF.

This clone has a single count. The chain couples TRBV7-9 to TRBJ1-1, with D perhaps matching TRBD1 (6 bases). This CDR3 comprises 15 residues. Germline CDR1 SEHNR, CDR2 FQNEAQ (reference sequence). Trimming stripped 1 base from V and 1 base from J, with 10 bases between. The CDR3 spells CASSLDGQPNTEAFF. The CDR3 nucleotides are TGTGCCAGCAGCTTAGACGGACAGCCGAACACTGAAGCTTTCTTT.

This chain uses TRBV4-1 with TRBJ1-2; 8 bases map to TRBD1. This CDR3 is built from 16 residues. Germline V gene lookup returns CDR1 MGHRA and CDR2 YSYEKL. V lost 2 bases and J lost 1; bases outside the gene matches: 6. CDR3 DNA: TGCGCCAGCAGCCAAATGGCAGGGGGCAGTAACTATGGCTACACCTTC. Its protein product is CASSQMAGGSNYGYTF.

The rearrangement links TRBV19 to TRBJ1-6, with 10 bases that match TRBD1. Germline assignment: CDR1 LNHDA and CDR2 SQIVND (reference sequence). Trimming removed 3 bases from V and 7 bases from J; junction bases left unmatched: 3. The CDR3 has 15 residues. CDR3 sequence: CASSIRTGGNSPLHF. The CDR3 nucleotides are TGTGCCAGTAGTATTAGGACAGGGGGGAATTCACCCCTCCACTTT. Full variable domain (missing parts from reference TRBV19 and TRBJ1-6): DGGITQSPKYLFRKEGQNVTLSCEQNLNHDAMYWYRQDPGQGLRLIYYSQIVNDFQKGDIAEGYSVSREKKESFPLTVTSAQKNPTAFYLCASSIRTGGNSPLHFGNGTRLTVT.

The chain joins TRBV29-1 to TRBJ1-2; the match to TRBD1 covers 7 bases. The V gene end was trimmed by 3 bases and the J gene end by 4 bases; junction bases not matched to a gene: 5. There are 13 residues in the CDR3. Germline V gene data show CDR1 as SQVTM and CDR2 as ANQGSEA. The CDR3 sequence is CSVESGGSYGYTF. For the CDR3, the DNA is TGCAGCGTTGAGTCAGGGGGAAGCTATGGCTACACCTTC.

CDR3 bases: TGTGCCTGGAGGCGAGGGGCAGGGGCCTACAATGAGCAGTTCTTC. Translated, it gives CAWRRGAGAYNEQFF. This rearrangement joins TRBV30 to TRBJ2-1, with D perhaps matching TRBD1 (6 bases). Germline CDR1 and CDR2: GTSNPN and SVGIG (reference sequence). The CDR3 has 15 residues. The V gene lost 3 bases and the J gene lost 2 bases, with 14 bases spanning the gap. Complete variable domain (other parts from reference TRBV30 and TRBJ2-1): SQTIHQWPATLVQPVGSPLSLECTVEGTSNPNLYWYRQAAGRGLQLLFYSVGIGQISSEVPQNLSASRPQDRQFILSSKKLLLSDSGFYLCAWRRGAGAYNEQFFGPGTRLTVL.

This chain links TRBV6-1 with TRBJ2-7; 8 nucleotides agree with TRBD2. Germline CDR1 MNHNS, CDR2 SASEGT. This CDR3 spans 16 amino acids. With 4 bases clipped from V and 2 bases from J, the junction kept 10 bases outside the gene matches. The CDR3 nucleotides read TGTGCCAGCAGTGTCGGGGGGGCCCCGGGGGCCTACGAGCAGTACTTC. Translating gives CASSVGGAPGAYEQYF.

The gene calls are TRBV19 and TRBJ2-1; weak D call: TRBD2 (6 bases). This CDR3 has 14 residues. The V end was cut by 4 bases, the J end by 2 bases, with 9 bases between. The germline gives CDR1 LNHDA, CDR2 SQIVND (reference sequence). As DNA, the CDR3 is TGTGCCAGTAGTAGAGGGACTCCCTACAATGAGCAGTTCTTC. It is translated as CASSRGTPYNEQFF.

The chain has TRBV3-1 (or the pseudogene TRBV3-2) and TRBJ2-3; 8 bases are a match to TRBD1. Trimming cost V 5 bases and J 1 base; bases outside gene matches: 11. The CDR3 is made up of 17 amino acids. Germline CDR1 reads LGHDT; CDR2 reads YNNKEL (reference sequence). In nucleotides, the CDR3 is TGTGCCAGCAGCAGAAGGACAGGGCGTGGGGGCACAGATACGCAGTATTTT. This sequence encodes CASSRRTGRGGTDTQYF.

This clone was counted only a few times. CDR3 loop: CASSLRTQNTEAFF. In nucleotides, the CDR3 is TGTGCCAGCAGTTTAAGGACACAGAACACTGAAGCTTTCTTT. The chain uses TRBV28 and TRBJ1-1, with a weak D call TRBD1 (5 bases). Germline V lookup: CDR1 MDHEN, CDR2 SYDVKM. The length of the CDR3 is 14 residues. V lost 2 bases and J 1 base, leaving 8 bases between the germline ends.

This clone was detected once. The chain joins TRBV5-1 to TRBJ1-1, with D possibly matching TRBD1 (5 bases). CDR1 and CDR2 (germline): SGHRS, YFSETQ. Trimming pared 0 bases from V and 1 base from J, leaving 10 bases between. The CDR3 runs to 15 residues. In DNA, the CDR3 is TGCGCCAGCAGCTTGGGCGCGGGGGGGAACACTGAAGCTTTCTTT. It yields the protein CASSLGAGGNTEAFF.

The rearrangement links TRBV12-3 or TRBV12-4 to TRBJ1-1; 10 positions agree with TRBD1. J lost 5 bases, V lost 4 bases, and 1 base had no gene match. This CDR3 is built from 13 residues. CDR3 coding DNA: TGTGCCAGCAGTTGGGACAGGGGAACTGAAGCTTTCTTT. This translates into CASSWDRGTEAFF.

CDR3 sequence: CASSQADSNYGYTF. CDR3 DNA sequence: TGTGCCAGCAGCCAAGCGGACAGCAACTATGGCTACACCTTC. J is TRBJ1-2 and V is TRBV3-1 (or the pseudogene TRBV3-2); D is possibly TRBD1 (6 bases). This CDR3 spans 14 amino acids. CDR1 and CDR2 (germline): LGHDT, YNNKEL (reference sequence). The V gene lost 1 base and the J gene lost 2 bases, with 8 bases spanning the gap.

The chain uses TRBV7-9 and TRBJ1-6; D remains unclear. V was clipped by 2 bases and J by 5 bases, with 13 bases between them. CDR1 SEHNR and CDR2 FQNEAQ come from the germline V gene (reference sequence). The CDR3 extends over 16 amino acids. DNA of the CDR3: TGTGCCAGCAGCTTATATACCGGGAGCCATAATTCACCCCTCCACTTT. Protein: CASSLYTGSHNSPLHF.

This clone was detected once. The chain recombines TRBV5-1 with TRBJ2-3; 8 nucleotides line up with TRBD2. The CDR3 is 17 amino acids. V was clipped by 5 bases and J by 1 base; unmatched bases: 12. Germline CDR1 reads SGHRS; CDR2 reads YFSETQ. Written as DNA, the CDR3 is TGCGCCAGCAGGACGGCCGGCGGGCGGGGGGGCACAGATACGCAGTATTTT. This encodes CASRTAGGRGGTDTQYF.

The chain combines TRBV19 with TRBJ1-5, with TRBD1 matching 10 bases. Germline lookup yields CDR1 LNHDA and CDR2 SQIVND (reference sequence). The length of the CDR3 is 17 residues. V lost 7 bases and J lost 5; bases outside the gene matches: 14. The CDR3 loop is CASTPRDRGVGYQPQHF. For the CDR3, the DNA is TGTGCCAGTACCCCCCGGGACAGGGGAGTGGGTTATCAGCCCCAGCATTTT.

CDR3 residues: CASSLLDYGYTF. The DNA for the CDR3 is TGTGCCAGCAGTTTACTCGACTATGGCTACACCTTC. The gene calls are TRBV28 and TRBJ1-2; D remains ambiguous. V was cut by 2 bases and J by 3 bases, with 4 bases left in between. This CDR3 contains 12 residues. The germline gives CDR1 MDHEN, CDR2 SYDVKM.

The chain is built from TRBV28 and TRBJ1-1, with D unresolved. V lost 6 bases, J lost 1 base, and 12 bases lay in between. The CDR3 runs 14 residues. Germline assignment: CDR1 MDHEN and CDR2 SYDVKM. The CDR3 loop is CASRYAEANTEAFF. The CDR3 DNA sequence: TGTGCCAGCAGATATGCGGAGGCGAACACTGAAGCTTTCTTT.